The clone carrying this T cell receptor (beta chain) has just one count. These data originate in a study of shared clonotypes between healthy human individuals. This CDR3 has 15 amino acids. Trimming shortened V by 6 bases and J by 3 bases, and 14 bases separated the two germline ends. Germline loops: CDR1 MNHEY, CDR2 SVGAGI. Generated by immunoSEQ multiplex PCR, the TCRdb table keeps only in-frame clones and is missing some. Found here are approximately 640,000 clones, about two thirds of them singletons; the top ten hold 1.8%. Sample: memory CD4+ T cells sorted from blood. Specified subset: CD45RA-negative fraction. This sequence joins TRBV6-5 and TRBJ2-2; D may be TRBD1 or TRBD2 (5 bases each). The sequence came from a woman under 40 in good health. The CDR3 DNA reads as TGTGCCAGCAGCCTTTCGGGGCAGGACACCGGGGAGCTGTTTTTT. Translated, it gives CASSLSGQDTGELFF.